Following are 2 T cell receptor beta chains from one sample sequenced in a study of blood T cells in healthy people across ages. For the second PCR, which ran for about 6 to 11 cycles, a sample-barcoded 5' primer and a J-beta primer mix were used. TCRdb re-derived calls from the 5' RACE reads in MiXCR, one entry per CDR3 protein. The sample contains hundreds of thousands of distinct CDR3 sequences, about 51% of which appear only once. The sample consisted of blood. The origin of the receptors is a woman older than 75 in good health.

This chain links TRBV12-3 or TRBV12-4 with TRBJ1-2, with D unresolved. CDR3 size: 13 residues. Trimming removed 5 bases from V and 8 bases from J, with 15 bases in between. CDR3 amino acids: CASSPRVQTGYTF. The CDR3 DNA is TGTGCCAGCAGTCCCCGGGTCCAAACGGGCTACACCTTC.

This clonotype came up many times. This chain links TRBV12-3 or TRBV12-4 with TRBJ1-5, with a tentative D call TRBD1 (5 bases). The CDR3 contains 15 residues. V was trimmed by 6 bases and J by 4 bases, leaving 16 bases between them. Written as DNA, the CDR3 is TGTGCCAGCAGCTCGGGACCCTCGGGGAATCAGCCCCAGCATTTT. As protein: CASSSGPSGNQPQHF.